A selection of T cell receptor beta chains follows, all from one sample in a study of shared clonotypes between healthy human individuals. Measured with immunoSEQ multiplex PCR; TCRdb has only the in-frame clones, and not every one. Among 1.5 million to 2.5 million clones, about 95% were seen once, and the ten largest hold less than 1.5%. Specimen: naive CD8+ T cells sorted from blood. All receptors derive from a young man in good health. The CDR3 runs from the conserved cysteine through the conserved F or W. D genes are given only for firm matches.

D gene: -
V gene: TRBV6-5
J gene: TRBJ2-5
CDR3 DNA: TGTGCCAGCAGTTCCGGGTCCCAAGAGACCCAGTACTTC
CDR3 protein: CASSSGSQETQYF

D gene: TRBD1
V gene: TRBV27
J gene: TRBJ2-7
CDR3 DNA: TGTGCCAGCAGTTTGGGACAGGGGGGCTACGAGCAGTACTTC
CDR3 protein: CASSLGQGGYEQYF

D gene: -
V gene: TRBV29-1
J gene: TRBJ1-2
CDR3 DNA: TGCAGCGTTGAAGATCCCGGGGATTACTATGGCTACACCTTC
CDR3 protein: CSVEDPGDYYGYTF

D gene: -
V gene: TRBV6-5
J gene: TRBJ2-1
CDR3 DNA: TGTGCCAGCAGTTACTCCAGGGGTATCGGTGAGCAGTTCTTC
CDR3 protein: CASSYSRGIGEQFF

D gene: TRBD1
V gene: TRBV10-3
J gene: TRBJ2-1
CDR3 DNA: TGTGCCATCAGTGGGACGGACAGGGGGATCTACAATGAGCAGTTCTTC
CDR3 protein: CAISGTDRGIYNEQFF

D gene: TRBD1
V gene: TRBV5-4
J gene: TRBJ2-7
CDR3 DNA: TGTGCCAGCAGCCACCGGGACAGGGTATACGAGCAGTACTTC
CDR3 protein: CASSHRDRVYEQYF

D gene: TRBD2
V gene: TRBV28
J gene: TRBJ2-5
CDR3 DNA: TGTGCCAGCTCCTGGCGGGGGTTCCAAGAGACCCAGTACTTC
CDR3 protein: CASSWRGFQETQYF

D gene: TRBD2
V gene: TRBV7-9
J gene: TRBJ2-5
CDR3 DNA: TGTGCCAGCAGCCTTGCGCGGGAGGGCCAAGAGACCCAGTACTTC
CDR3 protein: CASSLAREGQETQYF

D gene: -
V gene: TRBV7-9
J gene: TRBJ2-3
CDR3 DNA: TGTGCCAGCACCTTACAGGGCCTTACAGATACGCAGTATTTT
CDR3 protein: CASTLQGLTDTQYF

D gene: -
V gene: TRBV5-6
J gene: TRBJ2-3
CDR3 DNA: TGTGCCAGCAGCCTACCCGGGGCCACAGATACGCAGTATTTT
CDR3 protein: CASSLPGATDTQYF

D gene: -
V gene: TRBV27
J gene: TRBJ1-2
CDR3 DNA: TGTGCCAGCAGTCTGGGACAAGGGGAGTTTGGATATGGCTACACCTTC
CDR3 protein: CASSLGQGEFGYGYTF

D gene: -
V gene: TRBV30
J gene: TRBJ2-7
CDR3 DNA: TGTGCCTGGAGCGAAGGACAGGGAAGAGAAAGCGGGAGGAGACTCTACGAGCAGTACTTC
CDR3 protein: CAWSEGQGRESGRRLYEQYF

D gene: TRBD1
V gene: TRBV4-1
J gene: TRBJ2-6
CDR3 DNA: TGCGCCAGCAGCTTAACCCCGGGACAGGAGATCTCTGGGGCCAACGTCCTGACTTTC
CDR3 protein: CASSLTPGQEISGANVLTF

D gene: TRBD1
V gene: TRBV7-9
J gene: TRBJ1-2
CDR3 DNA: TGTGCCAGCAGCTCCACAGGGGGCCCCAACTATGGCTACACCTTC
CDR3 protein: CASSSTGGPNYGYTF

D gene: TRBD1
V gene: TRBV11-2
J gene: TRBJ2-7
CDR3 DNA: TGTGCCAGCAGCTTGAGACAGGGCCCCTACGAGCAGTACTTC
CDR3 protein: CASSLRQGPYEQYF

D gene: TRBD2
V gene: TRBV16
J gene: TRBJ2-1
CDR3 DNA: TGTGCCAGCAGCCAGCATATCCTAGCGGGGTCCTACAATGAGCAGTTCTTC
CDR3 protein: CASSQHILAGSYNEQFF

D gene: TRBD1
V gene: TRBV27
J gene: TRBJ1-4
CDR3 DNA: TGTGCCAGCAGTTTGGGACAGGCCCAAGAAAAACTGTTTTTT
CDR3 protein: CASSLGQAQEKLFF

D gene: -
V gene: TRBV28
J gene: TRBJ2-7
CDR3 DNA: TGTGCCAGCAGTGCCATTGTGGGGGAACCCTCCGGCGAGCAGTACTTC
CDR3 protein: CASSAIVGEPSGEQYF